The clone carrying this T cell receptor (beta chain) was detected only a few times. As yet, its antigen is unknown. This record comes from a study of beta chain features in type 1 diabetes. Study-wide points: Sequencing of cDNA might inflate the share of cells that strongly express TCR.

Trimming shortened V by 4 bases and J by 8 bases, and 15 bases separated the two germline ends. This CDR3 is built from 14 residues. Germline lookup yields CDR1 SGHVS and CDR2 FNYEAQ. TCRB transcripts that were expressed got sequenced, as all of the isolated RNA had been reverse transcribed. TCRdb keeps only in-frame clones here, not all; method: immunoSEQ multiplex PCR. Of hundreds of thousands of clones listed, 6.5% to 10% were seen once; the top ten hold approximately 0.47%. The single heparinised draw taken from each donor contained roughly 100 mL of blood on average. CD45RO/CCR7/CD25/CD127/CD95/CD27 separated CD4+ naive, central memory, regulatory and stem cell-like memory cells by sorting.

The V and J genes are TRBV7-6 and TRBJ2-1; D gene uncertain. Sequencing was done on a sample of central memory CD4+ T cells from blood. The clonotype comes from a woman in her late teens or twenties in good health. The CDR3, as DNA: TGTGCCAGCAGCTCGACGCCTAGAATCGATGAGCAGTTCTTC. Amino acid sequence: CASSSTPRIDEQFF.